The 10 T cell receptor beta chains below were found in one sample sequenced in a study of shared clonotypes between healthy human individuals. Using immunoSEQ multiplex PCR, the repertoire was profiled, and TCRdb retains in-frame clones only, with some absent. Found here are some 2,500,000 clones, 90% to 95% of them singletons; the top ten hold approximately 0.35%. The sequencing sample was made of naive CD4+ T cells from PBMCs. Subset in this sample: CD45RA+ positively selected. The receptors come from a man between 18 and 35 years old in good health. Some clones in this sample may be carry-over from other donors' samples.

The V and J genes are TRBV6-4 and TRBJ2-2; tentatively, D is TRBD1 or TRBD2 (5 bases each). This CDR3 is 15 amino acids long. V lost 6 bases and J 3 bases, leaving 14 bases between the germline ends. In germline, CDR1 is MRHNA, CDR2 SNTAGT. For the CDR3, the DNA is TGTGCCAGCAGCCCCGCCGGGGCCGACACCGGGGAGCTGTTTTTT. Residues: CASSPAGADTGELFF.

On this clone: The same CDR3 also results from other DNA sequences found in this sample. The chain has TRBV18 and TRBJ1-3; no clear D. Germline CDR1 KGHSH, CDR2 LQKENI. Trimming shortened V by 3 bases and J by 2 bases, and 5 bases separated the two germline ends. The CDR3 is 13 amino acids. The CDR3 DNA is TGTGCCAGCTCACCGGGAGCTGGAAACACCATATATTTT. Translated, it gives CASSPGAGNTIYF.

With respect to this clone: Other DNA sequences from this sample encode an identical CDR3 as well. The gene calls are TRBV30 and TRBJ1-5; 9 bases line up with TRBD1. Germline V gives CDR1 GTSNPN, CDR2 SVGIG (reference sequence). The ends lost 3 bases at V and 4 bases at J; junction bases unmatched: 4. There are 14 residues in the CDR3. The CDR3 DNA follows: TGTGCCTGGAGCCGGACAGGGGTAAATCAGCCCCAGCATTTT. Its protein product is CAWSRTGVNQPQHF. Based on the CDR3 plus reference TRBV30 and TRBJ1-5, the full variable domain is SQTIHQWPATLVQPVGSPLSLECTVEGTSNPNLYWYRQAAGRGLQLLFYSVGIGQISSEVPQNLSASRPQDRQFILSSKKLLLSDSGFYLCAWSRTGVNQPQHFGDGTRLSIL.

This clone was seen a single time. The V gene is TRBV5-1, the J gene TRBJ2-1, with 9 bases matching TRBD1. The CDR3 totals 16 residues. V lost 4 bases and J lost 5; bases outside the gene matches: 10. The V gene's germline CDR1 is SGHRS and CDR2 YFSETQ. The chain's CDR3 is CASSPLTGGSHNEQFF. The CDR3 bases are TGCGCCAGCAGCCCTCTGACAGGGGGGAGTCACAATGAGCAGTTCTTC.

The chain couples TRBV30 to TRBJ1-5, with D perhaps matching TRBD1 (6 bases). CDR1 is GTSNPN, CDR2 SVGIG, per germline (reference sequence). The CDR3 contains 12 residues. Trimming removed 5 bases at V and 4 bases at J, with 9 bases between. CDR3 nucleotides: TGTGCCTGGGACCAGGGGAATCAGCCCCAGCATTTT. Translation gives CAWDQGNQPQHF.

The chain joins TRBV5-1 to TRBJ1-1; D unclear. V was clipped by 2 bases and J by 3 bases, with 8 bases between them. From germline, CDR1 is SGHRS and CDR2 YFSETQ. The CDR3 has 13 amino acids. CDR3 nucleotide sequence: TGCGCCAGCAGCTTCGCTCCAGACACTGAAGCTTTCTTT. Protein: CASSFAPDTEAFF.

The V call is TRBV21-1, the J call TRBJ1-2. TRBV21-1 is a known pseudogene. The CDR3 spans 12 residues. The CDR3 sequence: CASRKRSGGYTF. The CDR3 nucleotides read TGTGCCAGCAGGAAAAGGTCCGGCGGCTACACCTTC.

The CDR3 DNA is TGTGCCAGCAGTTCCCCAAGGGCCCTACCCTATGGCTACACCTTC. It is translated as CASSSPRALPYGYTF. This rearrangement joins TRBV28 to TRBJ1-2, with D unresolved. The V gene's germline CDR1 is MDHEN and CDR2 SYDVKM. The CDR3 is 15 amino acids. V shed 4 bases and J shed 4 bases, with 16 bases lying between them.

This clone was counted between two and nine times. This chain joins TRBV30 and TRBJ1-5; D uncertain. CDR3 size: 15 residues. V dropped 0 bases and J dropped 6 bases, with 15 bases sitting between them. Looked up from germline, CDR1 is GTSNPN and CDR2 is SVGIG (reference sequence). CDR3 DNA sequence: TGTGCCTGGAGTGTACCCGCTAGAAAACTTCAGCCCCAGCATTTT. Its translation: CAWSVPARKLQPQHF. Full variable domain (missing parts from reference TRBV30 and TRBJ1-5): SQTIHQWPATLVQPVGSPLSLECTVEGTSNPNLYWYRQAAGRGLQLLFYSVGIGQISSEVPQNLSASRPQDRQFILSSKKLLLSDSGFYLCAWSVPARKLQPQHFGDGTRLSIL.

Concerning this clone: Other DNA sequences of this sample code for an identical CDR3. In DNA form, the CDR3 reads TGTGCCAGCAGCTTTGGGACGGCACAAGAGACCCAGTACTTC. Translation gives CASSFGTAQETQYF. The chain joins TRBV7-9 to TRBJ2-5; TRBD1 or TRBD2 may be the D gene (5 bases each). Germline V lookup: CDR1 SEHNR, CDR2 FQNEAQ (reference sequence). The CDR3 loop spans 14 amino acids. Trimming removed 3 bases at V and 2 bases at J, with 10 bases between.